These 8 T cell receptor beta chains were all obtained from the same sample, sequenced in a study of blood T cell repertoires in COVID-19. This table comes from immunoSEQ multiplex PCR, and its TCRdb copy is limited to in-frame clones, with some not included. The repertoire includes roughly 300,000 clones, about 89% of them detected once, and about 5.7% sits in the top ten. Input material: PBMCs or T cells enriched from blood (not recorded which). The receptors originated from a woman aged 30 to 39 who had recovered from COVID-19.

V and J are TRBV5-1 and TRBJ1-1; D is undetermined. The CDR3 runs to 14 residues. The germline V gene has CDR1 SGHRS and CDR2 YFSETQ. Between the trimmed V and J ends, which lost 0 bases and 5 bases, there was a span of 11 bases. The CDR3 DNA is TGCGCCAGCAGCTTGGACGCCGGAGGAACTGAAGCTTTCTTT. Protein product: CASSLDAGGTEAFF.

V is TRBV5-1 and J is TRBJ1-2; TRBD1 is a possible D gene (6 bases). The germline V gene has CDR1 SGHRS and CDR2 YFSETQ. CDR3 size: 14 residues. The V end lost 0 bases, the J end lost 7 bases, and 13 bases lay between the germline ends. The CDR3 loop reads CASSLDRAMRGYTF. CDR3 bases: TGCGCCAGCAGCTTGGACAGGGCCATGCGTGGCTACACCTTC.

This clone was counted a single time. The chain joins TRBV5-1 to TRBJ1-1, with D tentatively TRBD1 (5 bases). V lost 2 bases and J 1 base, leaving 9 bases between the germline ends. The germline V gene has CDR1 SGHRS and CDR2 YFSETQ. This CDR3 has 14 residues. The CDR3 here is CASSLYGANTEAFF. In DNA form, the CDR3 reads TGCGCCAGCAGCTTATATGGGGCGAACACTGAAGCTTTCTTT.

The chain couples TRBV19 to TRBJ1-1; TRBD1 might be the D (5 bases). The CDR3 covers 14 residues. V was pared by 4 bases and J by 0 bases, with 9 bases between. CDR1 and CDR2 (germline): LNHDA, SQIVND (reference sequence). CDR3 in DNA: TGTGCCAGTAGTAGTCAGGGCATGAACACTGAAGCTTTCTTT. It encodes CASSSQGMNTEAFF.

J is TRBJ2-3 and V is TRBV7-9; TRBD2 aligns across 12 bases. This CDR3 has 14 residues. The V and J ends lost 4 bases and 4 bases, in that order; junction bases with no gene match: 0. The germline V gene encodes CDR1 SEHNR and CDR2 FQNEAQ (reference sequence). The CDR3 here is CASSSSGGADTQYF. CDR3 coding DNA: TGTGCCAGCAGCTCTAGCGGGGGGGCAGATACGCAGTATTTT.

The gene calls are TRBV5-1 and TRBJ1-5; the D is unclear. Trimming removed 4 bases at V and 0 bases at J, with 14 bases between. Germline CDR1 and CDR2: SGHRS and YFSETQ. The CDR3 is 16 amino acids. This chain's CDR3 is CASSPETGYSNQPQHF. CDR3 DNA: TGCGCCAGCAGCCCAGAGACGGGGTATAGCAATCAGCCCCAGCATTTT.

The gene calls are TRBV27 and TRBJ2-7, with 12 bases lining up with TRBD2. V lost 1 base to trimming and J lost 2 bases; unmatched junction nucleotides: 6. Germline loops: CDR1 MNHEY, CDR2 SMNVEV (reference sequence). This CDR3 comprises 17 residues. The CDR3 bases are TGTGCCAGCAGTTTATTGACTAGCGGGGGTTCAACCTACGAGCAGTACTTC. Its translation is CASSLLTSGGSTYEQYF.

This clone appeared a single time. V and J are TRBV5-4 and TRBJ2-2; 9 nucleotides align to TRBD1. The CDR3 loop spans 17 amino acids. V gave up 4 bases and J gave up 4 bases; unmatched junction bases: 11. Germline V gene data show CDR1 as SGHNT and CDR2 as YYREEE (reference sequence). The CDR3 protein is CASSAPGQGSGTGELFF. CDR3 DNA sequence: TGTGCCAGCAGCGCACCGGGACAGGGAAGTGGCACCGGGGAGCTGTTTTTT.